This T cell receptor beta chain originates from a study of OX40 agonist ivuxolimab in advanced cancers. TCRdb's copy holds only in-frame clones and misses some; the assay was immunoSEQ multiplex PCR. In the table there are approximately 74,000 clones, about 89% of which are singletons. Germline V gene sequence: CDR1 MNHGY, CDR2 SVAAGI. This CDR3 spans 15 amino acids. Trimming took off 5 bases at V and 6 bases at J, with 16 bases between the two ends. This chain uses TRBV6-9 with TRBJ2-2, with D perhaps TRBD1 (6 bases). Sequenced here: CD4+ or CD8+ T cells sorted from blood, sampled in a trial of the OX40 agonist ivuxolimab. The clonotype comes from an adult with an advanced solid tumor such as melanoma, head and neck, liver or kidney cancer. The CDR3 sequence is CASSPFQGPSGELFF. As DNA, the CDR3 is TGTGCCAGCAGTCCATTCCAGGGGCCTTCCGGGGAGCTGTTTTTT.